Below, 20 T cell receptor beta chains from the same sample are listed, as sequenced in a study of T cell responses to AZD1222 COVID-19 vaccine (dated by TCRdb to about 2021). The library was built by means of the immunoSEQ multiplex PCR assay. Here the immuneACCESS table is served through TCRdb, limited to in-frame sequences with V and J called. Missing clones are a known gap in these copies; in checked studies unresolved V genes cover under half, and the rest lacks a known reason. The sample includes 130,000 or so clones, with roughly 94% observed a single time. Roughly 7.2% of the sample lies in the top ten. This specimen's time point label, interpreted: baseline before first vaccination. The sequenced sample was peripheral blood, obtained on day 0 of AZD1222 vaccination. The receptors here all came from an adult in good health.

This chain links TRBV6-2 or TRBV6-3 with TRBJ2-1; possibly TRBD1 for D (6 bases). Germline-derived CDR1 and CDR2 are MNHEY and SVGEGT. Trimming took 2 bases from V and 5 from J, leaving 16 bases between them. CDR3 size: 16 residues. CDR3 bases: TGTGCCAGCAGTTACCTACAGGGATCGGGCCACAATGAGCAGTTCTTC. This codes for CASSYLQGSGHNEQFF.

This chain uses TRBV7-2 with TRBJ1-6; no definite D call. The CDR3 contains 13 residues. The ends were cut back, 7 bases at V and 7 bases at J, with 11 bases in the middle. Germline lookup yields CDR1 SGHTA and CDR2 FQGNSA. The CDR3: CASTLTVNSPLHF. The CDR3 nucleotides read TGTGCCAGCACCTTGACGGTGAATTCACCCCTCCACTTT.

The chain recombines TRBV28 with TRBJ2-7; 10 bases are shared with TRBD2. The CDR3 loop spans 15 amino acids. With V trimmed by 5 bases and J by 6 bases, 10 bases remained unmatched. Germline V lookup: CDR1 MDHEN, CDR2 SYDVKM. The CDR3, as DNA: TGTGCCAGCAGTCCCCCTAGCGGGAGTCTCCGCGAGCAGTACTTC. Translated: CASSPPSGSLREQYF. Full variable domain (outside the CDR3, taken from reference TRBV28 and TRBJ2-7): DVKVTQSSRYLVKRTGEKVFLECVQDMDHENMFWYRQDPGLGLRLIYFSYDVKMKEKGDIPEGYSVSREKKERFSLILESASTNQTSMYLCASSPPSGSLREQYFGPGTRLTVT.

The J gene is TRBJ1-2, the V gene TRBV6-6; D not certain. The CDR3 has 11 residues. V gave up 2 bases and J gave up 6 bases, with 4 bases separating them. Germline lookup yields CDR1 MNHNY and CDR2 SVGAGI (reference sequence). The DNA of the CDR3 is TGTGCCAGCAGTTACCTGGATGGCTACACCTTC. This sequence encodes CASSYLDGYTF.

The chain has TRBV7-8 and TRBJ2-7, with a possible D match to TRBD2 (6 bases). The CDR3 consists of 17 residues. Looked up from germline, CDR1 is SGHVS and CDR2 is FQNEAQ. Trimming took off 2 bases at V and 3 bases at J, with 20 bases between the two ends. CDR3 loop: CASSLRLATTGDYEQYF. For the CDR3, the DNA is TGTGCCAGCAGCTTACGGCTAGCGACGACGGGGGACTACGAGCAGTACTTC.

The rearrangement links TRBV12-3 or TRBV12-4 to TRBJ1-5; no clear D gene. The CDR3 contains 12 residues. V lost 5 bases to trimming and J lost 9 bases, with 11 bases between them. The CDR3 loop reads CASSPGRRPQHF. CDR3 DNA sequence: TGTGCCAGCAGTCCGGGTCGCCGGCCCCAGCATTTT.

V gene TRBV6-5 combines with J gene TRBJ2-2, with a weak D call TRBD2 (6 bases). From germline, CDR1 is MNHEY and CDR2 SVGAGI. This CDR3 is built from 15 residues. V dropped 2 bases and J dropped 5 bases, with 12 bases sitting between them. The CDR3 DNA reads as TGTGCCAGCAGTTACGACGGGAGAGGAACCGGGGAGCTGTTTTTT. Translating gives CASSYDGRGTGELFF.

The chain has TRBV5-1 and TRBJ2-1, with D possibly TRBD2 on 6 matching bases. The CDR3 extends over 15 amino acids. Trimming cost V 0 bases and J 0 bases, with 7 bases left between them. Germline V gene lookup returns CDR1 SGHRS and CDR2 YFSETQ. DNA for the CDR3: TGCGCCAGCAGCTTGGACGGGAGCTCCTACAATGAGCAGTTCTTC. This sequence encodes CASSLDGSSYNEQFF.

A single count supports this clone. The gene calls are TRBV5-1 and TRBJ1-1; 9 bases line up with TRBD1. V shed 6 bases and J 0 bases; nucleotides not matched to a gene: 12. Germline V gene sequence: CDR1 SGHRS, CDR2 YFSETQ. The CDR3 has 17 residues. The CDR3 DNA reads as TGCGCCAGCAACCCAACAGGGGGCGAAGGGATGAACACTGAAGCTTTCTTT. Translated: CASNPTGGEGMNTEAFF.

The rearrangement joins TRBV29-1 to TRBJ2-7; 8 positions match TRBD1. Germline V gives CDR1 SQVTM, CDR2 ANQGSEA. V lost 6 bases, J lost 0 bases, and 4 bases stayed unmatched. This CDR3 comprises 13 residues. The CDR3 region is CSVETGDSYEQYF. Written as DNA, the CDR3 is TGCAGCGTCGAGACAGGGGACTCCTACGAGCAGTACTTC.

As DNA, the CDR3 is TGTGCCAGCAGCTTGGATTATATGACCTATGGCTACACCTTC. Translation gives CASSLDYMTYGYTF. The chain couples TRBV7-2 to TRBJ1-2; D remains ambiguous. Trimming took 3 bases from V and 4 from J, leaving 12 bases between them. Germline values: CDR1 SGHTA, CDR2 FQGNSA. The CDR3 loop spans 14 amino acids.

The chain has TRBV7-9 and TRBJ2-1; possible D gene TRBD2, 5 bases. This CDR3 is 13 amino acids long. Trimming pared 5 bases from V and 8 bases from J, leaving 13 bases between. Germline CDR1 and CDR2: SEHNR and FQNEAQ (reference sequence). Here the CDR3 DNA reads TGTGCCAGCAGCCCAGCGATGAGGGATGAGCAGTTCTTC. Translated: CASSPAMRDEQFF.

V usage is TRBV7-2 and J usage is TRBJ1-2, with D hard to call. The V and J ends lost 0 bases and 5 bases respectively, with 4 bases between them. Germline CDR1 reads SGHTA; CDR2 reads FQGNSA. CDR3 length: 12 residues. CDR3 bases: TGTGCCAGCAGCTTAGCTCTGTATGGCTACACCTTC. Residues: CASSLALYGYTF.

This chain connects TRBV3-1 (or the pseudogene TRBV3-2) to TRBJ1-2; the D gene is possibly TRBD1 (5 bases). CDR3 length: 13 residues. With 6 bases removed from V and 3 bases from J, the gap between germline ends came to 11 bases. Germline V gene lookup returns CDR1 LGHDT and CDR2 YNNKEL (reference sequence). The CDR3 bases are TGTGCCAGCAGTCCAGGGTTCGACTATGGCTACACCTTC. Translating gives CASSPGFDYGYTF.

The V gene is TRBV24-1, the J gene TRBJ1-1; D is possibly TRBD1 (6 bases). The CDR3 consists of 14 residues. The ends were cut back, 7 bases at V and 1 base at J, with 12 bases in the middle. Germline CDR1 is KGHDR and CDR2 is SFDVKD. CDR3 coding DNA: TGTGCCACCAGGCAGGGGCCAGCGAACACTGAAGCTTTCTTT. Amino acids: CATRQGPANTEAFF.

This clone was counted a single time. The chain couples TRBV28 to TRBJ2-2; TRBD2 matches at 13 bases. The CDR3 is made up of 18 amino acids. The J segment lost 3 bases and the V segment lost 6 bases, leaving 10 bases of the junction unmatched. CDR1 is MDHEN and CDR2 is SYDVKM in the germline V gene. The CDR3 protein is CASSPPGLAGPYTGELFF. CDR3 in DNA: TGTGCCAGCAGCCCCCCGGGACTAGCGGGACCGTACACCGGGGAGCTGTTTTTT. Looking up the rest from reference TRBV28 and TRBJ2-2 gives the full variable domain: DVKVTQSSRYLVKRTGEKVFLECVQDMDHENMFWYRQDPGLGLRLIYFSYDVKMKEKGDIPEGYSVSREKKERFSLILESASTNQTSMYLCASSPPGLAGPYTGELFFGEGSRLTVL.

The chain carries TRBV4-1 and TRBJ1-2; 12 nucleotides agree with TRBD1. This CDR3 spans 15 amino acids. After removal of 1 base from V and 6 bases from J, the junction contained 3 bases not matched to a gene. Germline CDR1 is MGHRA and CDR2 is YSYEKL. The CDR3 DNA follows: TGCGCCAGCAGCCAAGGGGACAGGGGGCCAGATGGCTACACCTTC. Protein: CASSQGDRGPDGYTF.

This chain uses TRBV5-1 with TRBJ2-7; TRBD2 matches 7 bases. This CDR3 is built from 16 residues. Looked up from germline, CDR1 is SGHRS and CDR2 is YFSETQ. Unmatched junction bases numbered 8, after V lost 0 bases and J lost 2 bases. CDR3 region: CASSLAPSGETYEQYF. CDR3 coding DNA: TGCGCCAGCAGCTTGGCCCCTAGCGGAGAGACCTACGAGCAGTACTTC.

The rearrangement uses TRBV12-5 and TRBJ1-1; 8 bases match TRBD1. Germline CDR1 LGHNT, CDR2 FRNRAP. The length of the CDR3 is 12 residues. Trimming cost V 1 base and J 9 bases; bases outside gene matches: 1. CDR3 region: CASGLGTGQAFF. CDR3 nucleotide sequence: TGTGCTAGTGGTTTGGGGACAGGGCAAGCTTTCTTT.

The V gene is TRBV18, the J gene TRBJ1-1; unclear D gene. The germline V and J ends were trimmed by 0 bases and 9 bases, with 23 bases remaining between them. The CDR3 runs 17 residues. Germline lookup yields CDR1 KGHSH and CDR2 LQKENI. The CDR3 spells CASSPPGWRSETNQAFF. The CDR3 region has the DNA TGTGCCAGCTCACCACCCGGTTGGAGGTCGGAGACTAACCAAGCTTTCTTT.